This is a list of T cell receptor beta chains from one sample in a study of PD-1 blockade in mismatch repair-deficient tumors. The assay was immunoSEQ multiplex PCR, and TCRdb's table has in-frame clones only and misses some. Among fewer than 100,000 clones, roughly 80% were seen once, and the ten largest hold about 2.6%. The sample in question was peripheral blood, obtained 12 weeks after starting pembrolizumab. The source of these receptors is an adult with mismatch repair-deficient cancer. Both conserved end residues are part of each CDR3.

V: TRBV9
CDR3: CASSVAGQANTGELFF

V: TRBV4-3
CDR3: CASSQDSGNNEQFF

V: TRBV30
CDR3: CAWRILQGGPEAFF

V: TRBV6-1
CDR3: CASSVTGDRQPQHF

V: TRBV7-2
CDR3: CASSLGTSGSNEQFF

V: TRBV13
CDR3: CASSLGPPRANYEQYF

V: TRBV19
CDR3: CASIVEGVKYF

V: TRBV9
CDR3: CASSASGRFYEQYF

V: TRBV28
CDR3: CASSLTGAHHGYTF

V: TRBV6-1
CDR3: CASSEVQGSQETQYF

V: TRBV6-6
CDR3: CASSYAGGVGGNTIYF

V: TRBV18
CDR3: CASSPGAEEETQYF

V: TRBV5-6
CDR3: CASSIDGRRDGYTF

V: TRBV10-2
CDR3: CASNEMNTEAFF

V: TRBV9
CDR3: CASSVQMNTEAFF

V: TRBV18
CDR3: CASTQLAGKYEQFF

V: TRBV19
CDR3: CASSLTEELNQPQHF

V: TRBV29-1
CDR3: CSVTVSLSGNTIYF

V: TRBV23-1
CDR3: CASSRKPGLEYNEQFF

V: TRBV2
CDR3: CASTPPRGGIGDEQYF

V: TRBV7-8
CDR3: CASSLGQGMTEAFF

V: TRBV5-4
CDR3: CASRRTGNTGELFF

V: TRBV6-1
CDR3: CASSEALPWGAVRETQYF

V: TRBV20-1
CDR3: CSARDNYEQYF

V: TRBV19
CDR3: CASSIAGSAGNTIYF

V: TRBV11-3
CDR3: CASSLTSGSSYNEQFF